This T cell receptor (beta chain) was identified during a study of T cells in Graves' hyperthyroidism and ophthalmopathy. The study, taken as a whole, reports: Blood samples included most of the expanded thyroid clonotypes exceeding 0.001.

This CDR3 spans 15 amino acids. The ends were cut back, 6 bases at V and 6 bases at J, with 17 bases in the middle. Worth noting for this clonotype: What it recognizes is unknown.

Regions amplified from RNA transcripts were the TCR beta CDR3 regions. The TCR CDR3 was amplified in a first-round RT-PCR using the HTBI primer set. TCRdb analysed the multiplex PCR reads with MiXCR anew, one entry per CDR3 protein. This table holds more than 350,000 distinct CDR3 sequences, 14% to 15% found once. The chain couples TRBV12-3 or TRBV12-4 to TRBJ1-4, with a weak D call TRBD1 (5 bases). The receptor was isolated from a woman aged 30 to 39 with Graves' hyperthyroidism. The sample consisted of blood. CDR3 DNA: TGTGCCAGCAGCTTACCAGGGATTGGGCATGAAAAACTGTTTTTT. Translated, it gives CASSLPGIGHEKLFF.